This T cell receptor beta chain was observed in a study of OX40 agonist ivuxolimab in advanced cancers. Study context: Those treated in dose escalation had hepatocellular carcinoma, melanoma, renal cell cancer or head and neck cancer. Overall study results and limits: Some patients without response likewise showed low normalized clonal expansion.

Worth noting for this clone: Its antigen is as yet unknown.

Germline lookup yields CDR1 LNHDA and CDR2 SQIVND (reference sequence). V lost 5 bases and J 2 bases, leaving 9 bases between the germline ends. This CDR3 contains 13 residues. Generated by immunoSEQ multiplex PCR, the TCRdb table keeps only in-frame clones and is missing some. The data hold 55,000 to 75,000 clones, with 80% observed a single time. V is TRBV19 and J is TRBJ2-5; D remains ambiguous. Material: CD4+ or CD8+ T cells sorted from blood, obtained in a trial of the OX40 agonist ivuxolimab. The TCR was taken from an adult with an advanced solid tumor such as melanoma, head and neck, liver or kidney cancer. CDR3 sequence: CASSFSRQETQYF. The DNA for the CDR3 is TGTGCCAGTAGTTTTTCCAGACAAGAGACCCAGTACTTC. Filled out from reference TRBV19 and TRBJ2-5, the complete variable domain reads DGGITQSPKYLFRKEGQNVTLSCEQNLNHDAMYWYRQDPGQGLRLIYYSQIVNDFQKGDIAEGYSVSREKKESFPLTVTSAQKNPTAFYLCASSFSRQETQYFGPGTRLLVL.